This T cell receptor (beta chain) was retrieved from a study of blood T cell repertoires in COVID-19 (TCRdb year 2020). Study-wide context: Collaborator samples came from the United States, Italy and Spain and covered acute and convalescent phases of COVID-19. HLA class I and class II types, where available, came from metadata supplied by the sample provider rather than from assay-based typing. The prospective study material was composed of cDNA or gDNA derived from T cells, B-cell-depleted T cells, or PBMCs. The repertoires were released in a freely available public database intended as a resource for research on the immune response to SARS-CoV-2. The sample metadata nearly always contained a de-identified subject ID, COVID-19 status, age in years and sex. Subjects who had been exposed to COVID-19, were actively infected with it, or had recovered from it provided the deeply sampled blood TCRbeta repertoires that made up the dataset. Samples were obtained from the ongoing ImmuneRACE study (first 160 participants) and from about 1,300 subjects provided by 6 global collaborators. Broad study findings and their caveats: The amount of clinical and demographic metadata varied by source and participant and was provided uncurated.

Each collaborating institution followed its own protocols to collect whole blood in K2EDTA tubes. Collaborator samples were shipped for TCRbeta analysis as frozen whole blood, isolated PBMCs, or DNA extracted from either sample type. Via the germline V gene, CDR1 is SGHAT and CDR2 FQNNGV. The CDR3 has 13 amino acids, counting the end cysteine and phenylalanine. Just the 39-base CDR3 DNA is kept, in frame starting at base 1. V and J are truncated by 5 bases and 5 bases respectively, leaving an intervening sequence of 12 bases. The immunoSEQ Assay, a bias-controlled multiplex PCR, was used to amplify TCRbeta CDR3 regions from genomic DNA. The authors' analysis ran thus. Within the assay, amplification of reference gene primers was used to estimate how many nucleated cells each sample contained. To quantify the absolute abundance of each unique TCRbeta CDR3 rearrangement, sequence reads were collapsed and filtered. For each sample, productive Simpson clonality was calculated as the square root of Simpson's diversity index over productive rearrangements. TCRdb provides this immuneACCESS table in a form limited to in-frame rearrangements. Some clones are lacking; in checked studies, under half of them reflect an unresolved V gene, and why the rest are absent is not known. V and J calls and clone size are copied from that table; D and trimming were computed from the DNA. The sample table shows approximately 130,000 clones, and around 85% are seen once. Around 4.2% of the sample comes from the top ten.

About this clone: Its cognate antigen has yet to be identified. No much larger clone exists at a distance of one base, and base qualities are not known.

This TCR came from a man aged 55 to 70 with acute or convalescent COVID-19. This sequence uses TRBV11-2 and TRBJ2-5, and the D gene may be TRBD2, 5 bases matching. Sequencing was done on a sample of peripheral blood. Here the CDR3 is given as CASSPPTGETQYF. The nucleotide sequence is given as TGTGCCAGCAGCCCACCGACGGGGGAGACCCAGTACTTC.